This passage covers 27 T cell receptor beta chains from one sample sequenced in a study of vaccination and CD4 T cells after COVID-19. The antigens of these receptors remain unknown. Described treatment: roughly 10-day PBMC culture with coronavirus spike peptide pools or control peptides (ViraFEST assay). Cultured CD4+ T-cell DNA underwent Oncomine TCR Beta short-read sequencing. TCRdb passed the PCR reads through MiXCR, listing each CDR3 protein once. Of under 20,000 distinct CDR3 sequences listed, about 80% are singletons. The material sequenced was CD4+ T cells from blood, cultured in vitro, taken after SARS-CoV-2 vaccination. These receptors were obtained from a human donor who received a COVID-19 vaccine.

V usage is TRBV10-3 and J usage is TRBJ2-5, with D perhaps given as TRBD1 or TRBD2 (5 bases each). The CDR3 is made up of 13 amino acids. CDR1 is ENHRY, CDR2 SYGVKD, per germline. Trimming removed 9 bases from V and 2 bases from J, with 13 bases in between. DNA of the CDR3: TGTGCCATTGGGGCGGGTTCACAAGAGACCCAGTACTTC. Residues: CAIGAGSQETQYF.

The genes are TRBV30 and TRBJ1-2; TRBD1 is a possible D gene (6 bases). Trimming cost V 7 bases and J 10 bases, with 19 bases left between them. The CDR3 spans 12 residues. Germline V gene lookup returns CDR1 GTSNPN and CDR2 SVGIG (reference sequence). The CDR3 spells CASYEGGDDYTF. DNA for the CDR3: TGTGCCTCCTACGAGGGGGGGGATGACTACACCTTC.

On this clonotype itself: A read error may account for a junction end that differs from germline. V gene TRBV5-4 combines with J gene TRBJ2-5; D not certain. CDR1 SGHNT and CDR2 YYREEE come from the germline V gene (reference sequence). The CDR3 has 14 amino acids. The CDR3 DNA reads as TGTGCCAGCAGCCCCAACGTGATGGAAGAGACTCAGTACTTC. Amino acids: CASSPNVMEETQYF.

The CDR3 DNA reads TGTGCCTGGAGTACAGGGAGATACGAGCAGTACTTC. Amino acids: CAWSTGRYEQYF. V is TRBV30 and J is TRBJ2-7, with D possibly being TRBD1 (6 bases). Germline V gene lookup returns CDR1 GTSNPN and CDR2 SVGIG (reference sequence). Trimming removed 2 bases from V and 4 bases from J, with 9 bases in between. The CDR3 has 12 amino acids.

The chain has TRBV2 and TRBJ2-3, with 8 bases aligning to TRBD1. V lost 4 bases, J lost 5 bases, and 5 bases stayed unmatched. The CDR3 totals 14 residues. The germline V gene encodes CDR1 SNHLY and CDR2 FYNNEI. The CDR3: CASSAGGRGDTQYF. In DNA, the CDR3 is TGTGCCAGCAGTGCAGGGGGCCGCGGAGATACGCAGTATTTT.

The V gene is TRBV6-5, the J gene TRBJ1-3; TRBD1 matches at 8 bases. This CDR3 has 18 amino acids. In germline, CDR1 is MNHEY, CDR2 SVGAGI. J gave up 0 bases and V 0 bases, and 7 bases lay outside the gene matches. As DNA, the CDR3 is TGTGCCAGCAGTTACTCTCGGACAGGGCCATCCTCTGGAAACACCATATATTTT. As protein: CASSYSRTGPSSGNTIYF.

This rearrangement joins TRBV6-5 to TRBJ2-7; 9 bases line up with TRBD2. This CDR3 has 15 amino acids. J gave up 1 base and V 0 bases, and 1 base lay outside the gene matches. The germline V gene has CDR1 MNHEY and CDR2 SVGAGI. This CDR3 reads CASSYSRGGSYEQYF. In DNA, the CDR3 is TGTGCCAGCAGTTACTCGCGGGGGGGGTCCTACGAGCAGTACTTC.

This clonotype is labeled as medium-sized. The V and J genes are TRBV12-3 or TRBV12-4 and TRBJ1-1, with a possible D match to TRBD1 (6 bases). The V and J ends lost 3 bases and 3 bases respectively, with 14 bases between them. The CDR3 consists of 15 residues. CDR3 sequence (DNA): TGTGCCAGCAGTTTTCGTCTGGGGGCTTACACTGAAGCTTTCTTT. Amino acids: CASSFRLGAYTEAFF.

This rearrangement joins TRBV20-1 to TRBJ2-3; D tentatively reads TRBD1 or TRBD2 (5 bases each). Looked up from germline, CDR1 is DFQATT and CDR2 is SNEGSKA (reference sequence). With 0 bases removed from V and 2 bases from J, the gap between germline ends came to 15 bases. CDR3 length equals 16 residues. The CDR3 region is CSARDPGTGLTDTQYF. The CDR3, as DNA: TGCAGTGCTAGAGATCCTGGGACGGGCCTCACAGATACGCAGTATTTT.

The chain couples TRBV24-1 to TRBJ2-3, with TRBD1 identical over 9 bases. The CDR3 length is 15 residues. Germline V gene lookup returns CDR1 KGHDR and CDR2 SFDVKD. The V segment lost 3 bases and the J segment 1 base; nucleotides outside the gene matches: 1. CDR3 loop: CATSDRTGGTDTQYF. The DNA for the CDR3 is TGTGCCACCAGTGATCGGACAGGGGGCACAGATACGCAGTATTTT.

This clonotype has more than one count but fewer than ten. The chain links TRBV7-2 to TRBJ2-7; 8 nucleotides agree with TRBD2. CDR3 length: 15 residues. V lost 5 bases, J lost 2 bases, and 8 bases stayed unmatched. Germline CDR1 is SGHTA and CDR2 is FQGNSA. CDR3 amino acids: CASSPRTGGTYEQYF. Here the CDR3 DNA reads TGTGCCAGCAGCCCGCGGACGGGGGGGACCTACGAGCAGTACTTC.

The rearrangement links TRBV7-2 to TRBJ2-3; TRBD2 aligns across 8 bases. The CDR3 is made up of 16 amino acids. Unmatched junction bases numbered 9, after V lost 5 bases and J lost 2 bases. Germline loops: CDR1 SGHTA, CDR2 FQGNSA. CDR3 DNA sequence: TGTGCCAGCAGCACCCGGACTAGCCCCGTCACAGATACGCAGTATTTT. Its translation: CASSTRTSPVTDTQYF.

This clonotype came up once. The V and J genes are TRBV20-1 and TRBJ2-2; 12 nucleotides match TRBD2. CDR1 is DFQATT, CDR2 SNEGSKA, per germline (reference sequence). The CDR3 length is 15 residues. The junction had 3 bases not matched to a gene; V was cut back by 1 base and J by 6 bases. The chain's CDR3 is CSARASGGASGELFF. The CDR3 region has the DNA TGCAGTGCTAGAGCTAGCGGGGGGGCATCCGGGGAGCTGTTTTTT.

In this sample, this clonotype turned up a few times. The chain links TRBV27 to TRBJ1-1; D might be TRBD1 (6 bases). The V end was cut by 5 bases, the J end by 2 bases, with 27 bases between. Per the germline V gene, CDR1 is MNHEY and CDR2 is SMNVEV (reference sequence). This CDR3 has 19 residues. The CDR3 sequence: CASSAFTARRDTGNTEAFF. In DNA form, the CDR3 reads TGTGCCAGCAGTGCTTTTACAGCCAGGAGGGACACGGGAAACACTGAAGCTTTCTTT.

This clonotype was seen only a few times. CDR3 sequence reads: CASSDRQTGRAGELFF. CDR3 sequence (DNA): TGTGCCAGCAGTGATAGGCAGACAGGGAGAGCCGGGGAGCTGTTTTTT. The chain couples TRBV2 to TRBJ2-2; 7 bases fit TRBD1. Germline V CDR1 and CDR2: SNHLY, FYNNEI. The CDR3 loop spans 16 amino acids. The V and J ends lost 3 bases and 6 bases, in that order; junction bases with no gene match: 10.

The rearrangement joins TRBV30 to TRBJ2-1; 7 nucleotides agree with TRBD2. The J segment lost 1 base and the V segment lost 1 base, leaving 7 bases of the junction unmatched. In germline, CDR1 is GTSNPN, CDR2 SVGIG (reference sequence). This CDR3 has 16 amino acids. DNA of the CDR3: TGTGCCTGGAGTGGGGCAGCCGGGGGGTCCTACAATGAGCAGTTCTTC. Translation: CAWSGAAGGSYNEQFF. Based on the CDR3 plus reference TRBV30 and TRBJ2-1, the full variable domain is SQTIHQWPATLVQPVGSPLSLECTVEGTSNPNLYWYRQAAGRGLQLLFYSVGIGQISSEVPQNLSASRPQDRQFILSSKKLLLSDSGFYLCAWSGAAGGSYNEQFFGPGTRLTVL.

The rearrangement links TRBV2 to TRBJ1-1; a weak D match, TRBD1 (6 bases). Trimming removed 6 bases at V and 4 bases at J, with 15 bases between. Germline lookup yields CDR1 SNHLY and CDR2 FYNNEI. The CDR3 runs to 14 residues. The chain's CDR3 is CASRLQGPGTEAFF. CDR3 DNA sequence: TGTGCCAGCAGATTACAGGGACCGGGCACTGAAGCTTTCTTT.

The chain links TRBV6-2 or TRBV6-3 to TRBJ1-2, with no clear D. The CDR3 has 14 residues. Trimming cost V 0 bases and J 4 bases, with 9 bases left between them. Germline CDR1 MNHEY, CDR2 SVGEGT. CDR3 sequence reads: CASSYSQQSYGYTF. The CDR3 nucleotides read TGTGCCAGCAGTTACTCCCAACAGAGCTATGGCTACACCTTC.

This clonotype was observed once. The rearrangement joins TRBV20-1 to TRBJ2-3, with a possible D match to TRBD1 (5 bases). Trimming pared 8 bases from V and 3 bases from J, leaving 12 bases between. Germline lookup yields CDR1 DFQATT and CDR2 SNEGSKA (reference sequence). This CDR3 comprises 12 residues. As DNA, the CDR3 is TGCAGTCTGGGGCGCGGAACAGATACGCAGTATTTT. This gives the protein CSLGRGTDTQYF.

V is TRBV30 and J is TRBJ2-5; the D call may be TRBD1 or TRBD2 (5 bases each). Germline V lookup: CDR1 GTSNPN, CDR2 SVGIG (reference sequence). Trimming removed 2 bases at V and 1 base at J, with 8 bases between. CDR3 size: 13 residues. The CDR3 bases are TGTGCCTGGAGTAGAGGGGCCCAAGAGACCCAGTACTTC. It is translated as CAWSRGAQETQYF.

The table lists this clonotype with a few counts. J is TRBJ1-6 and V is TRBV6-1; 9 positions match TRBD1. There are 15 residues in the CDR3. CDR1 MNHNS and CDR2 SASEGT come from the germline V gene. V lost 6 bases to trimming and J lost 8 bases; unmatched junction nucleotides: 8. The CDR3, as DNA: TGTGCCAGCAGGACGGACAGGGGTCCGGATTCACCCCTCCACTTT. It yields the protein CASRTDRGPDSPLHF.

The chain is built from TRBV6-1 and TRBJ1-1; D not resolved. The length of the CDR3 is 15 residues. CDR1 and CDR2 from the germline V gene are MNHNS and SASEGT. Trimming pared 5 bases from V and 3 bases from J, leaving 16 bases between. Here the CDR3 DNA reads TGTGCCAGCAGTCCATTTCCCAAAGCAGACACTGAAGCTTTCTTT. This gives the protein CASSPFPKADTEAFF.

The V gene is TRBV24-1, the J gene TRBJ2-3, with D possibly matching TRBD1 (6 bases). Trimming cost V 7 bases and J 1 base, with 8 bases left between them. Per germline, CDR1 KGHDR and CDR2 SFDVKD. The CDR3 consists of 13 residues. The CDR3 DNA reads TGTGCCACCAGCCGACAGGGCACAGATACGCAGTATTTT. Its translation: CATSRQGTDTQYF.

The chain couples TRBV20-1 to TRBJ1-6; TRBD1 matches at 12 bases. This CDR3 is built from 14 residues. With V trimmed by 5 bases and J by 8 bases, 4 bases remained unmatched. Germline V gene sequence: CDR1 DFQATT, CDR2 SNEGSKA (reference sequence). Here the CDR3 DNA reads TGCAGTGCTGCCGGGACAGGGGGCGATTCACCCCTCCACTTT. This encodes CSAAGTGGDSPLHF.

The chain links TRBV6-2 or TRBV6-3 to TRBJ2-7; D remains ambiguous. V was cut by 0 bases and J by 6 bases, with 12 bases left in between. Looked up from germline, CDR1 is MNHEY and CDR2 is SVGEGT. This CDR3 is built from 14 residues. The CDR3, as DNA: TGTGCCAGCAGTTACTCGAGAGGATTGGGCGAGCAGTACTTC. Translating it yields CASSYSRGLGEQYF.

Only one count was recorded for this clonotype. This rearrangement joins TRBV30 to TRBJ1-4; TRBD1 matches at 8 bases. This CDR3 has 14 residues. The V and J ends lost 0 bases and 5 bases, in that order; junction bases with no gene match: 2. CDR1 GTSNPN and CDR2 SVGIG come from the germline V gene (reference sequence). CDR3 protein: CAWSVRTGNEKLFF. Here the CDR3 DNA reads TGTGCCTGGAGTGTACGGACAGGGAATGAAAAACTGTTTTTT.

In this sample, this clonotype turned up a few times. V is TRBV7-8 and J is TRBJ2-5; D is possibly TRBD1 (6 bases). V lost 0 bases and J lost 4, with 15 bases in between. Germline V CDR1 and CDR2: SGHVS, FQNEAQ. The CDR3 is made up of 16 amino acids. The DNA for the CDR3 is TGTGCCAGCAGCTTAGCGACAGGCGCCGGAGGAGAGACCCAGTACTTC. Encoded protein: CASSLATGAGGETQYF.